This T cell receptor (beta chain) was recovered during a study of cytomegalovirus exposure and HLA in healthy donors (dated by TCRdb to 2016 to 2017). About the full investigation: An earlier analysis of around 600 of the donors reported 250 to 300 Gb of sequence data and some 120 million unique TCR beta sequences from approximately 180 million T cells. The study aimed to test whether signatures of past pathogen exposure could be identified by cataloging public T cell receptors. Among the 398 genotyped donors, 81% belonged to the genetic ancestry cluster associated with self-reported Caucasian donors. An early release that covered fewer than 800 HLA-typed donors contained approximately 300 gigabases of sequencing data and tens of millions of unique TCR sequences. Class I and class II HLA loci were covered by the typing at four-digit resolution. Typing coverage varied by locus: about 620-630 donors for A, B, C, DRB1 and DQB1; roughly 500 for DQA1; nearly 610 for DPA1; 400 to 480 for DPB1. A later analysis re-analyzed previously published TCR beta repertoires from approximately 700 donors and added high-resolution HLA genotyping to study TCR occurrence patterns. A later genetic analysis took genome-wide SNP genotypes for about three fifths of the roughly 670 donors and used that subset as a discovery cohort. To decide whether each TCR beta V gene segment behaved as functional or pseudogenic, an earlier analysis of approximately 590 of the donors relied on high-throughput TCR beta sequencing. Using immunosequencing, the study profiled T cell repertoires from fewer than 850 subjects and related those repertoires to cytomegalovirus serostatus. All discovery cohort repertoires had been generated on a single sequencing platform. On average, roughly 240,000 unique TCR beta nucleotide sequences were sequenced per donor among fewer than 500 genotyped donors of the cohort, with roughly a sixth of those sequences being non-productive. Four or five DR-DQ haplotypes were handled as single units for association and clustering, since linkage in the cohort was strong. Besides the first cohort of approximately 670 subjects, a separate validation cohort made up of over 100 different subjects was used. The later analysis used no new phenotypic data to find candidate immune exposures, relying instead on TCR beta sequences and their occurrence across donors. Donor age, sex, ethnicity and CMV serostatus were compiled alongside the repertoire data. High-throughput TCR immunosequencing, statistical association of individual TCRs with disease status, and machine learning were combined to predict cytomegalovirus infection status. The study at large found these results: Most TCR sequences were observed very rarely across donors, whereas some public TCRs were present in many individuals. Linkage disequilibrium might explain the correlated functional status among segregating V segments, but an unknown experimental factor could not be ruled out. In a later genetic analysis, a missense DCLRE1C variant was associated with V-gene and J-gene trimming of TCR beta chains, and the association was replicated in an independent cohort. A later analysis found that HLA-associated TCR beta chains were more clonally expanded and had lower generation probabilities than equally common non-associated chains. Assigning TCR associations to individual alleles was difficult when HLA alleles, especially DR and DQ, strongly co-occurred. In vitro tests confirmed that a few of the cytomegalovirus-associated TCR beta chains recognize cytomegalovirus antigens. Because HLA typing was missing for some donors at each locus, association tests included only the typed subset. A cluster of highly shared sequence variants was judged likely to be a technical artifact of the sequencing pipeline. According to a later analysis, most CMV-associated TCR beta chains appeared to be HLA-restricted, and the HLA associations seemed to be driven largely by CMV exposure. An earlier analysis of around 540 of the donors showed that most TCR beta V segments appeared in productive rearrangements either about 90% or about 30% of the time, which broadly matched IMGT annotations. A later genetic analysis reported fewer N-insertions in productive TCRs among donors in an Asian-associated ancestry cluster than the approximately 700-donor mean. Roughly uniform sequencing depth across donors was assumed in presence/absence analyses, although this assumption may not hold. The only immune exposure information available for the cohort was CMV serostatus. Only TCR beta chains were sequenced in this cohort, and the absence of alpha or paired-chain data limited detectable features. At a false discovery rate of 0.05, a later analysis linked around 15,000 TCR beta sequences to specific HLA alleles. It was suggested by the authors that the approach could potentially be generalized to other disease states and immunological phenotypes. In a later analysis, several top co-occurrence clusters were reported to appear linked to parvovirus B19, influenza, CMV and Epstein-Barr virus. In both the original and validation cohorts, the classifier was reported to diagnose cytomegalovirus status with high specificity and sensitivity. A later analysis found that TCR association rates varied across HLA loci, with DRB1 alleles showing the most associated TCRs and HLA-C alleles the fewest. A further reported finding was that TCR beta sequences accurately predicted the HLA-A and HLA-B alleles for most subjects in the first cohort. The study gave a list of roughly 150 TCR beta chains associated with cytomegalovirus. Because counts were too low, about 18 rarely observed V segments, including chromosome 9 orphons, were excluded from the earlier analysis of fewer than 650 of the donors.

Note on this clone: Its antigen is still unknown. Base-call qualities are not available, and no considerably larger clone is one nucleotide away.

Receptors were amplified or captured by the immunoSEQ multiplex PCR assay. For the multiplex PCR, a mixture combining 60 forward primers for TCR Vbeta segments and 13 reverse primers for TCR Jbeta segments was used. The CDR3 region of rearranged TCR beta genes was amplified from genomic DNA by a multiplex PCR assay. On the Illumina HiSeq System, the amplified TCR beta libraries were sequenced as 87-base-pair reads. Per the original workflow: A later analysis tallied 75 million to 85 million unique TCR beta chains across the 666 repertoires, and about 12 million of those chains were shared by two or more donors. To remove PCR and sequencing errors, raw reads were error-corrected and collapsed into unique sequences using a nearest-neighbor algorithm that merged closely related sequences. CDR3 sequences were aligned to IMGT reference sequences to assign V, D and J gene segments. For a sequence to be retained, a match of at least six nucleotides was required to both a V gene segment and a J gene segment. Rearrangements were classified as productive when the CDR3 lacked stop codons and remained in frame with V and J, and all other rearrangements were classified as non-productive. CDR3 was defined according to IMGT convention as the region running from the second conserved V-encoded cysteine to the conserved J-encoded phenylalanine. The earlier analysis of about 570 of the donors excluded any sequence lacking an unambiguous match to a single V gene segment. An earlier analysis of 587 of the donors classified V segments as functional when productive rearrangements were above 56.7% and as segregating when the standard deviation between donors was above 5%. A statistical classification framework was built to diagnose cytomegalovirus status from the catalog of TCR beta chain sequences. A later analysis assigned V and J genes by comparing TCR nucleotide sequences with IMGT/GENE-DB human TR gene sequences. Using the TCRdist pipeline, a later analysis assigned CDR3 sequences along with most-parsimonious VDJ recombination scenarios. In a later analysis, each TCR beta chain was defined by its CDR3 amino acid sequence together with its V-gene family, and reads lacking a unique V-gene family were excluded. To address suspected cross-contamination and a sequencing artifact, a later analysis removed a few hundred highly shared, low-generation-probability nucleotide sequences. In a later analysis, a clonal expansion index for each public chain was calculated from normalized within-repertoire ranks of inferred template counts. A later analysis computed generation probabilities with a VDJ recombination model fitted to out-of-frame rearrangements, and checked the results against IGoR. In a later analysis, TCR-TCR, TCR-HLA and TCR-CMV co-occurrence was scored with hypergeometric tests, and a repertoire-size bias correction was applied to TCR pairs. False discovery rates were estimated in a later analysis by permuting HLA or CMV assignments 20 times. In a later analysis, co-occurring TCRs were grouped using DBSCAN, and TCRdist sequence similarity was added for clustering within HLA-allele-positive subsets. Repertoires with fewer than 30,000 or more than 120,000 public chains, plus five repertoires with anomalous nucleotide sharing, were excluded from co-occurrence clustering. TCRdb mirrors the immuneACCESS table, restricted to in-frame sequences. Some clones are absent from its copies; in checked studies, under half trace to an unresolved V gene, and the reason for the others is unknown. The V and J calls and the clone size are those of that table, but D and trimming were determined from the DNA. The sample data list under 300,000 clones, and about 80% of these were observed just once. The ten largest clones capture about 7.5% of the sample.

The cohort comprised hundreds of healthy bone marrow donors. Cohort members were all nominally healthy when sampled, although unrecorded immune exposures were likely present. The donor tested CMV seropositive and was one of the 289 seropositive cohort members. Each donor provided a peripheral blood sample, and peripheral blood mononuclear cells were used for TCR beta sequencing. Genomic DNA was extracted from the blood cell samples with the Qiagen DNeasy Blood Extraction Kit. The TCR originated in a woman aged 55-69 years in good health and CMV-seropositive. Material for sequencing was PBMCs.

Read as DNA, the sequence is TGCGCCAGCAGCTTGGCGGACAGGGGGGGATACAATGAGCAGTTCTTC. This encodes CASSLADRGGYNEQFF. The chain joins TRBV5-1 to TRBJ2-1; TRBD1 lines up with 10 middle nucleotides. Trimming accounts for 0 bases at V and 4 bases at J, while the number of junction bases matched to no gene is 4. There are 16 amino acids in the CDR3, from cysteine to phenylalanine inclusive. CDR3 DNA only is kept here, 48 bases in frame from base 1. In the germline V gene, CDR1 corresponds to SGHRS and CDR2 to YFSETQ.